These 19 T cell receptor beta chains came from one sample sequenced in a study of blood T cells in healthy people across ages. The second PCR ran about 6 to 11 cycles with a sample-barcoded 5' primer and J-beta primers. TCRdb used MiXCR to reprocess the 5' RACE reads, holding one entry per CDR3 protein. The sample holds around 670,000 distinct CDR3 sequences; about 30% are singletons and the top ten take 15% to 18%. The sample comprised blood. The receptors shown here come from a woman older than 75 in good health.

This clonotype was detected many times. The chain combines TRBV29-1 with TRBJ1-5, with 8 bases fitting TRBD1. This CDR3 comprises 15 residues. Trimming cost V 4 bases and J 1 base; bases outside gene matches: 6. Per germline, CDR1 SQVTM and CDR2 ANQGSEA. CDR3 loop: CSVASGTGSNQPQHF. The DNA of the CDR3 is TGCAGCGTTGCCTCCGGGACAGGAAGCAATCAGCCCCAGCATTTT.

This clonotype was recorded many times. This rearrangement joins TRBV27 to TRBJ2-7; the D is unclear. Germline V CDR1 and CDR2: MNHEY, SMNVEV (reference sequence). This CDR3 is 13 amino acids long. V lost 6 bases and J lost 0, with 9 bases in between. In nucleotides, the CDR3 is TGTGCCAGCAGGGCGGCTGACTCCTACGAGCAGTACTTC. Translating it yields CASRAADSYEQYF.

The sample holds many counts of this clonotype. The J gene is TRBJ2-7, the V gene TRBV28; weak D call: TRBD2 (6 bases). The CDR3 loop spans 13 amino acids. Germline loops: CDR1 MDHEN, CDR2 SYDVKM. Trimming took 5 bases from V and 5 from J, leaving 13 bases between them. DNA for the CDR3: TGTGCCAGCAGTCCCGGAGGGGTAAACGAGCAGTACTTC. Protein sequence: CASSPGGVNEQYF. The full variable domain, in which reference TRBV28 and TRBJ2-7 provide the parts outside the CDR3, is DVKVTQSSRYLVKRTGEKVFLECVQDMDHENMFWYRQDPGLGLRLIYFSYDVKMKEKGDIPEGYSVSREKKERFSLILESASTNQTSMYLCASSPGGVNEQYFGPGTRLTVT.

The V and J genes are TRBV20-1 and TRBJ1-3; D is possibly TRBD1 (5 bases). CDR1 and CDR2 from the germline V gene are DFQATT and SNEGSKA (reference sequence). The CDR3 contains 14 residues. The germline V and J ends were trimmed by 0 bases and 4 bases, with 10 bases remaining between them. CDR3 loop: CSARDPGKGNTIYF. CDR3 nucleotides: TGCAGTGCTAGAGATCCAGGGAAGGGAAACACCATATATTTT.

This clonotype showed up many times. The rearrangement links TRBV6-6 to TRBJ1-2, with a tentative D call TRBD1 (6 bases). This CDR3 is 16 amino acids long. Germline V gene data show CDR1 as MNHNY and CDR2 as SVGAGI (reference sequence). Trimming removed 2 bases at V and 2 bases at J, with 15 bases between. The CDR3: CASSYLSTGTNYGYTF. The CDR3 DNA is TGTGCCAGCAGTTACCTCTCGACAGGTACCAACTATGGCTACACCTTC.

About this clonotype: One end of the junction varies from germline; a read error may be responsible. The CDR3 DNA reads TGTGCCAGCAGTCACTACGGCAGAGACTATGGCTGCACCTTC. Amino acid sequence: CASSHYGRDYGCTF. The V and J genes are TRBV6-5 and TRBJ1-2, with D hard to call. The CDR3 covers 14 residues. Germline V CDR1 and CDR2: MNHEY, SVGAGI.

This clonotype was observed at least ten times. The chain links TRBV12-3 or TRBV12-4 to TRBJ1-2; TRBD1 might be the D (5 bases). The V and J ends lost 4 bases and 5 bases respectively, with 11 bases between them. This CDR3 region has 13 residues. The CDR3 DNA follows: TGTGCCAGCAGTTCCGGGACGGTATATGGCTACACCTTC. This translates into CASSSGTVYGYTF.

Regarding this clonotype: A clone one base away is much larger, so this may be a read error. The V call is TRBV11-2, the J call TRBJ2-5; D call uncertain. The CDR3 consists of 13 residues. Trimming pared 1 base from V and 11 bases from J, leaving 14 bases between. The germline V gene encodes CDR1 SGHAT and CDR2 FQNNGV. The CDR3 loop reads CASSLGHLYKQYF. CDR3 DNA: TGTGCCAGCAGCTTAGGTCACCTCTACAAGCAGTACTTC.

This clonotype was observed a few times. The CDR3 DNA is TGTGCCAGCAGAAACGACAGGGGGATGAACACTGAAGCTTTCTTT. Residues: CASRNDRGMNTEAFF. V usage is TRBV7-9 and J usage is TRBJ1-1, with 9 bases identical to TRBD1. Losses at the gene ends were 6 bases for V and 0 bases for J; bases not matched to a gene: 5. The germline gives CDR1 SEHNR, CDR2 FQNEAQ (reference sequence). CDR3 size: 15 residues.

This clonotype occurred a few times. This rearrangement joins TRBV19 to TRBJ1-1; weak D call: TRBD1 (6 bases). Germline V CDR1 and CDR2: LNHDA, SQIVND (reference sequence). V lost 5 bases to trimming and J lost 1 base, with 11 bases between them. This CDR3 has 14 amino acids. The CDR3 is CASSAGHANTEAFF. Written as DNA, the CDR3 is TGTGCCAGTAGTGCGGGACATGCGAACACTGAAGCTTTCTTT. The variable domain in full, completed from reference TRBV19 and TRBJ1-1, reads DGGITQSPKYLFRKEGQNVTLSCEQNLNHDAMYWYRQDPGQGLRLIYYSQIVNDFQKGDIAEGYSVSREKKESFPLTVTSAQKNPTAFYLCASSAGHANTEAFFGQGTRLTVV.

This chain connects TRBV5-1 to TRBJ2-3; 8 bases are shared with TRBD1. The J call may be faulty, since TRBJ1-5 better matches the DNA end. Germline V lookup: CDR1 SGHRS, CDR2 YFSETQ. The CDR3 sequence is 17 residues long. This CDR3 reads CASSLALGQAGTDTQHF. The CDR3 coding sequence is TGCGCCAGCAGCTTGGCCCTGGGACAGGCAGGCACAGATACGCAGCATTTT.

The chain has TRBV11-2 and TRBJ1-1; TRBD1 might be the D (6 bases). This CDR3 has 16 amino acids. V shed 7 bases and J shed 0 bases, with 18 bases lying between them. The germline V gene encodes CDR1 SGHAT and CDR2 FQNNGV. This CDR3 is CASINSRDTLNTEAFF. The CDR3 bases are TGTGCCAGCATCAACTCCCGGGACACATTGAACACTGAAGCTTTCTTT. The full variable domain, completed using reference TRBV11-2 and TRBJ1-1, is EAGVAQSPRYKIIEKRQSVAFWCNPISGHATLYWYQQILGQGPKLLIQFQNNGVVDDSQLPKDRFSAERLKGVDSTLKIQPAKLEDSAVYLCASINSRDTLNTEAFFGQGTRLTVV.

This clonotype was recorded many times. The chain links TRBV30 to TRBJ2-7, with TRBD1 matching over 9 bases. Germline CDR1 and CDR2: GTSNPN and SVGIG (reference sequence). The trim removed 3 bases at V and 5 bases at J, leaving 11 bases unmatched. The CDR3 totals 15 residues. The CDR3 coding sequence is TGTGCCTGGAGAATGGGGGACAGGGAGATCAACGAGCAGTACTTC. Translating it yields CAWRMGDREINEQYF. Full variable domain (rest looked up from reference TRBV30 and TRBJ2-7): SQTIHQWPATLVQPVGSPLSLECTVEGTSNPNLYWYRQAAGRGLQLLFYSVGIGQISSEVPQNLSASRPQDRQFILSSKKLLLSDSGFYLCAWRMGDREINEQYFGPGTRLTVT.

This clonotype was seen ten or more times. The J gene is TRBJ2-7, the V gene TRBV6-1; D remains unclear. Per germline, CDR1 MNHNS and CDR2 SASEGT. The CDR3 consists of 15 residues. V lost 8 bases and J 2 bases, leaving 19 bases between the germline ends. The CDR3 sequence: CASDRDPPRAYEQYF. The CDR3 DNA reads TGTGCCAGCGACCGAGACCCCCCCCGGGCCTACGAGCAGTACTTC.

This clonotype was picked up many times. CDR3 sequence (DNA): TGTGCCAGCAGTCTACGACAGCCTACTGAAGCTTTCTTT. Its protein product is CASSLRQPTEAFF. This rearrangement joins TRBV12-3 or TRBV12-4 to TRBJ1-1, with D maybe TRBD1 (5 bases). The CDR3 extends over 13 amino acids. Trimming stripped 5 bases from V and 5 bases from J, with 12 bases between.

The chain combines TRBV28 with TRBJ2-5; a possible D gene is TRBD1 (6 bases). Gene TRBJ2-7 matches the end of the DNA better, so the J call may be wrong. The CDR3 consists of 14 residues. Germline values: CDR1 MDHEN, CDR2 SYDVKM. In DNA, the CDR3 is TGTGCCAGCACCGACGACAGGACCACCTACGAGCAGTACTTC. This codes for CASTDDRTTYEQYF.

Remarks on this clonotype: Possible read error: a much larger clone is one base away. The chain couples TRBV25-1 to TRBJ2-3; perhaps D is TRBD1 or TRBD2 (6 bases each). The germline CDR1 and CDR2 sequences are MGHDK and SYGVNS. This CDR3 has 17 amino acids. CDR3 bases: TGTGCCAGCGGTGAATCAGGGGCCCTGGGACTGCGGGATACGCAGTATTTT. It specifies CASGESGALGLRDTQYF.

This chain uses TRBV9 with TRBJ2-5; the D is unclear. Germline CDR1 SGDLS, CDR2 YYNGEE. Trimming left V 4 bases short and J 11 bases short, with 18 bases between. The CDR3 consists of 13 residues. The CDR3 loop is CASSPAPRNEQYF. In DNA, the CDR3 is TGTGCCAGCAGCCCGGCGCCCCGGAATGAGCAGTACTTC.

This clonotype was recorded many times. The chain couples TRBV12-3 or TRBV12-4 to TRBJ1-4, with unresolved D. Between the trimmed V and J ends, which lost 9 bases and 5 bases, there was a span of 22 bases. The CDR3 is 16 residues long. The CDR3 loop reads CASYDLGQPGNEKLFF. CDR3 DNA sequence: TGTGCCAGTTACGACTTAGGCCAGCCTGGCAATGAAAAACTGTTTTTT.